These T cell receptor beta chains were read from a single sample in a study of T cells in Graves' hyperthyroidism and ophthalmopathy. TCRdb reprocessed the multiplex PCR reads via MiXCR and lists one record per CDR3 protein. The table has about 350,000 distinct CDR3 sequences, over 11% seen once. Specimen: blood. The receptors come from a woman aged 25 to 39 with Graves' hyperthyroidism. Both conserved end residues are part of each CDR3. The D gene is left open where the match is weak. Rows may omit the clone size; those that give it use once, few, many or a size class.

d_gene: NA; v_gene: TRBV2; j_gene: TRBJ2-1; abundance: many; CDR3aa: CASSTPHSAGGNEQFF; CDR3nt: TGTGCCAGCAGTACCCCGCACTCCGCTGGGGGCAATGAGCAGTTCTTC
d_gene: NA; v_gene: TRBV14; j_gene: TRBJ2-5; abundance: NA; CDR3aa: CASSHGPTKETQYF; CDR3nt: TGTGCCAGCAGCCATGGACCGACGAAAGAGACCCAGTACTTC
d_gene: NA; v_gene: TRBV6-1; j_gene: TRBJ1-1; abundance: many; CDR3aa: CASSTPIEAFF; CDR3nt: TGTGCCAGCAGTACCCCAATTGAAGCTTTCTTT
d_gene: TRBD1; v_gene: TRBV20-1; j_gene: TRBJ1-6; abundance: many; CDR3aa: CSASITGGAESPLHF; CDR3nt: TGCAGTGCTAGCATAACAGGGGGCGCAGAATCACCCCTCCACTTT
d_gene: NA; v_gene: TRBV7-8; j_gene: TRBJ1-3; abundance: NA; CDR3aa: CASSLDEHEGNTIYF; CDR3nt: TGTGCCAGCAGCTTAGACGAGCACGAGGGAAACACCATATATTTT
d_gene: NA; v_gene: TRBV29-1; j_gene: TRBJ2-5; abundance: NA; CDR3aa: CSGDGGETQYF; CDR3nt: TGCAGCGGGGATGGGGGGGAGACCCAGTACTTC
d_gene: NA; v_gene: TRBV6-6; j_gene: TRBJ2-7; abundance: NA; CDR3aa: CASSYSPHSYEQYF; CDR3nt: TGTGCCAGCAGTTACTCGCCACATTCCTACGAGCAGTACTTC
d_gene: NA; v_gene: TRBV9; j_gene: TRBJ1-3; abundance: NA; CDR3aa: CASSASPNSGNTIYF; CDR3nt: TGTGCCAGCAGCGCCAGTCCCAACTCTGGAAACACCATATATTTT
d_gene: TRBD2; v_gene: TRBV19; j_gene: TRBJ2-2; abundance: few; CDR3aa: CASSGLAGGPRELFF; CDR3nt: TGTGCCAGTAGCGGCCTAGCGGGAGGGCCCAGGGAGCTGTTTTTT
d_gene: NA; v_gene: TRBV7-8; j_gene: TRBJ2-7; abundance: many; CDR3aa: CASSSIYEDEQYF; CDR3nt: TGTGCCAGCAGCTCCATTTATGAAGACGAGCAGTACTTC
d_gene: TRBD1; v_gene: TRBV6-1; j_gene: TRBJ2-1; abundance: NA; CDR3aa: CASTKDRAPYNEQFF; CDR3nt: TGTGCCAGCACCAAGGACAGGGCCCCCTACAATGAGCAGTTCTTC
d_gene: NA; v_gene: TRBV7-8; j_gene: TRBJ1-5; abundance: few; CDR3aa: CASSLFRDGNQPQHF; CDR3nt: TGTGCCAGCAGTCTATTCCGGGACGGCAATCAGCCCCAGCATTTT
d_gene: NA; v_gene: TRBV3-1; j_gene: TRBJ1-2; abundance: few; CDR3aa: CASADLVRGYGYTF; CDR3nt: TGTGCCAGCGCCGACCTGGTCAGGGGATATGGCTACACCTTC
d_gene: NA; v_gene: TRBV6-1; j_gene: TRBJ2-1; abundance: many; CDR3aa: CASSEAYGTRSYNEQFF; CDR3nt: TGTGCCAGCAGTGAAGCCTACGGGACCCGCTCCTACAATGAGCAGTTCTTC
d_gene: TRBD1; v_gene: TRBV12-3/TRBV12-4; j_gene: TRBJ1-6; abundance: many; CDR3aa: CASNRGQGGNSPLHF; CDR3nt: TGTGCCAGCAATCGAGGACAGGGAGGGAATTCACCCCTCCACTTT
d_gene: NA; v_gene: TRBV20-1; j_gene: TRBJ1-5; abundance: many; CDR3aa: CSARNGNQPQHF; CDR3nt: TGCAGTGCTAGAAACGGCAATCAGCCCCAGCATTTT
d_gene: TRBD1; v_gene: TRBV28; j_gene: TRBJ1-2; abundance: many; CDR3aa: CASSSYDRGGYTF; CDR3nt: TGTGCCAGCAGTTCCTACGACAGGGGAGGCTACACCTTC
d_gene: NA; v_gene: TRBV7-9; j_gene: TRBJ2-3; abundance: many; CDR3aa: CASSLTSDTQYF; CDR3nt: TGTGCCAGCAGCTTGACATCAGATACGCAGTATTTT
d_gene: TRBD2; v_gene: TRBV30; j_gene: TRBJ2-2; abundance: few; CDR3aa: CAWSILPLAGLTGELFF; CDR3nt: TGTGCCTGGAGTATCCTGCCTCTAGCGGGCCTCACCGGGGAGCTGTTTTTT
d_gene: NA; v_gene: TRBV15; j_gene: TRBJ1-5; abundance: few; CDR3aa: CATSSLGGRNQPQHF; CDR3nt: TGTGCCACCAGCAGTTTGGGGGGTCGGAATCAGCCCCAGCATTTT
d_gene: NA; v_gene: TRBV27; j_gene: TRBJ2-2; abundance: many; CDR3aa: CASSLGQNTGELFF; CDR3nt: TGTGCCAGCAGTTTAGGACAGAACACCGGGGAGCTGTTTTTT
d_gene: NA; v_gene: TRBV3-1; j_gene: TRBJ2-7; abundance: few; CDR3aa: CASSQDTGRLGQYF; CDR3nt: TGTGCCAGCAGCCAAGATACGGGCCGCCTTGGGCAGTACTTC
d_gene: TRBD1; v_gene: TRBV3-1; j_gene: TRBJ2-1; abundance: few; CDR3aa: CASSPQGLANEQFF; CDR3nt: TGTGCCAGCAGCCCACAGGGGCTTGCTAATGAGCAGTTCTTC
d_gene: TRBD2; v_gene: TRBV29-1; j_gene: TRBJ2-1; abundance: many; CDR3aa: CSVSSGSLGDEQFF; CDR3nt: TGCAGCGTTTCTAGCGGGAGTTTGGGGGATGAGCAGTTCTTC
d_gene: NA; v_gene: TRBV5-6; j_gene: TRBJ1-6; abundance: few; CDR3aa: CASSGGQRREPPLHF; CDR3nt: TGTGCCAGCAGCGGCGGACAGAGAAGGGAACCACCCCTCCACTTT
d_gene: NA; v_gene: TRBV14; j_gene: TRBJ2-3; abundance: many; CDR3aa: CASSQDDTQRYTDTQYF; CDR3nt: TGTGCCAGCAGCCAAGATGATACGCAACGTTACACAGATACGCAGTATTTT
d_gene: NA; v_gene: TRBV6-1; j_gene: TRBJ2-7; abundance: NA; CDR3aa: CASKTHQGSCEQYF; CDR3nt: TGTGCCAGCAAGACCCATCAGGGCAGCTGCGAGCAGTACTTC
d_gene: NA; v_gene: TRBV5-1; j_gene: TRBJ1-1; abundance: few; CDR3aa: CASSLGQGAFF; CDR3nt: TGCGCCAGCAGCTTGGGTCAGGGGGCTTTCTTT
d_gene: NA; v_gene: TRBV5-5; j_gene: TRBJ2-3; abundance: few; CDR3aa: CASTPSGTDTQYF; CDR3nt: TGTGCCAGCACACCTAGCGGCACAGATACGCAGTATTTT
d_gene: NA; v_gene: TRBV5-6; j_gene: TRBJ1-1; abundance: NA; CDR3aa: CASSSKGGGRNTEAFF; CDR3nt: TGTGCCAGCAGCTCGAAGGGCGGGGGCCGTAACACTGAAGCTTTCTTT
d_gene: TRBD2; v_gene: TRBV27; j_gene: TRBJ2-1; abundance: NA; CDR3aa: CASSSGLAGGHEQFF; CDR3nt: TGTGCCAGCAGTTCGGGACTAGCGGGGGGGCATGAGCAGTTCTTC
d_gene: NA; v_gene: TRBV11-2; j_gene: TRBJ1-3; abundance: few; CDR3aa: CASSTHTSSGNTIYF; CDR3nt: TGTGCCAGCAGCACCCACACGAGCTCTGGAAACACCATATATTTT
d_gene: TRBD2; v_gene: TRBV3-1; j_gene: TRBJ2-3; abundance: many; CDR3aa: CASSLRDYASTDTQYF; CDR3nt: TGTGCCAGCAGCCTGAGGGACTACGCCTCCACAGATACGCAGTATTTT
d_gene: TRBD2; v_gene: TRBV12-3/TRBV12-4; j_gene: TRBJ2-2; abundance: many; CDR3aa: CASSRTSGRNTGELFF; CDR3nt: TGTGCCAGCAGCCGGACTAGCGGTAGAAACACCGGGGAGCTGTTTTTT
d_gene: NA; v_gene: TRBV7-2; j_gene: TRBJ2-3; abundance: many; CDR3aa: CASSPSRTLSTDTQYF; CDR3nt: TGTGCCAGCAGCCCTAGTCGGACCCTAAGCACAGATACGCAGTATTTT
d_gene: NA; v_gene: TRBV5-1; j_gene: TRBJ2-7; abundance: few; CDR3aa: CASSLERGSPYEQYF; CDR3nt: TGCGCCAGCAGCTTGGAACGAGGTTCGCCCTACGAGCAGTACTTC
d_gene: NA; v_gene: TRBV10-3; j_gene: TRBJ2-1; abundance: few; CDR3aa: CATRQGSSYNEQFF; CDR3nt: TGTGCCACCCGCCAAGGAAGCTCCTACAATGAGCAGTTCTTC
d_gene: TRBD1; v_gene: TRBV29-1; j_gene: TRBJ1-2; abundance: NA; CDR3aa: CSVLGTVYGYTF; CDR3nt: TGCAGCGTCCTAGGGACAGTTTATGGCTACACCTTC
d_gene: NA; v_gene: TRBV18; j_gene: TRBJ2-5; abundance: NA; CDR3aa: CASSRGRTAQETQYF; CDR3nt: TGTGCCAGCTCAAGGGGAAGGACGGCACAAGAGACCCAGTACTTC
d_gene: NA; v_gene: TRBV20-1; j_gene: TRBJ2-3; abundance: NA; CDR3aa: CSASPRTASTDTQYF; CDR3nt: TGCAGTGCTAGCCCTAGGACAGCAAGCACAGATACGCAGTATTTT
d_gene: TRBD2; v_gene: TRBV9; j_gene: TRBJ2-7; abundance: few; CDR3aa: CASSAGLAGDYEQYF; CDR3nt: TGTGCCAGCAGCGCGGGACTAGCGGGAGACTACGAGCAGTACTTC
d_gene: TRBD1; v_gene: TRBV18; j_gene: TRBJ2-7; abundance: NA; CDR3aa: CASSPPTGGFSEQYF; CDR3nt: TGTGCCAGCTCACCACCTACAGGGGGTTTCAGCGAGCAGTACTTC
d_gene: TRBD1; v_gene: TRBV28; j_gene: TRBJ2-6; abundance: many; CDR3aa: CASSFVGQAEANVLTF; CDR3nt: TGTGCCAGCAGTTTCGTAGGACAGGCTGAGGCCAACGTCCTGACTTTC
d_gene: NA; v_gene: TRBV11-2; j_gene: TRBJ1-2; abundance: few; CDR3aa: CASSVYRGITF; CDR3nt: TGTGCCAGCAGCGTCTATAGGGGGATCACCTTC
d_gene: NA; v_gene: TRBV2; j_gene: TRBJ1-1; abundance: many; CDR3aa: CASSGGGGAFF; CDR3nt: TGTGCCAGCAGTGGTGGCGGTGGAGCTTTCTTT
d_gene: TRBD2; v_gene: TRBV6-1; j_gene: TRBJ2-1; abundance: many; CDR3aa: CASSWGDGSTGGDEQFF; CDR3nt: TGTGCCAGCAGTTGGGGGGATGGCAGCACCGGGGGGGATGAGCAGTTCTTC
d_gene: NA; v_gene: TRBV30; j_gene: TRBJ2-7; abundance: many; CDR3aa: CAWSVQAGSYEQYF; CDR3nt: TGTGCCTGGAGTGTACAGGCAGGATCGTACGAGCAGTACTTC
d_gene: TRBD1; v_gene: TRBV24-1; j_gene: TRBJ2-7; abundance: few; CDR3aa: CASSLWDRPYEQYF; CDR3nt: TGTGCCAGCAGTTTATGGGACAGACCCTACGAGCAGTACTTC
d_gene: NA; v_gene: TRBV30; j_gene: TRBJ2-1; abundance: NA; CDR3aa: CAWSVRGGNEQFF; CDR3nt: TGTGCCTGGAGTGTACGGGGTGGTAATGAGCAGTTCTTC
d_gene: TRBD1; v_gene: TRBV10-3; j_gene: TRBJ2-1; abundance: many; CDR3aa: CATGTGGNEQFF; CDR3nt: TGTGCCACCGGGACAGGGGGTAACGAGCAGTTCTTC
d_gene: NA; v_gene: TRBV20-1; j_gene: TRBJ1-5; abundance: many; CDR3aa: CSACRDGGHQPQHF; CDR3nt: TGCAGTGCTTGCCGGGACGGGGGGCATCAGCCCCAGCATTTT
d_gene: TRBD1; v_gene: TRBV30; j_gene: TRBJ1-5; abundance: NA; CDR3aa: CAWSVPTGGISNQPQHF; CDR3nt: TGTGCCTGGAGTGTACCAACAGGGGGCATCTCCAATCAGCCCCAGCATTTT
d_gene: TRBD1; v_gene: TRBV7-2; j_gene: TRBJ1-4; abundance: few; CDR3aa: CASSLRTGSTNEKLFF; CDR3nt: TGTGCCAGCAGCTTAAGGACAGGATCAACTAATGAAAAACTGTTTTTT
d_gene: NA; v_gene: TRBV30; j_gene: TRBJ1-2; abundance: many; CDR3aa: CAWVSRPYGYTF; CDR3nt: TGTGCCTGGGTGAGCAGACCTTATGGCTACACCTTC
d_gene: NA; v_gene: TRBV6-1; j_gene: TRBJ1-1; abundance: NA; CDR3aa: CASTEGGVNTEAFF; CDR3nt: TGTGCCAGCACTGAGGGAGGGGTGAACACTGAAGCTTTCTTT
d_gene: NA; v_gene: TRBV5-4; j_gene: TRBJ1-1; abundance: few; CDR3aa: CASSLGFEAFF; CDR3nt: TGTGCCAGCAGCTTGGGTTTTGAAGCTTTCTTT
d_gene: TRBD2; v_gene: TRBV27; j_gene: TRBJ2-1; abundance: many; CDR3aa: CASRDYPNEQFF; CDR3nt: TGTGCCAGCCGGGACTATCCCAATGAGCAGTTCTTC